This is a list of T cell receptor beta chains from one sample in a study of identical twins. TCRdb used MiXCR to reprocess the 5' RACE reads, holding one entry per CDR3 protein. Of about 390,000 distinct CDR3 sequences listed, about 9% are singletons. The sample comprised naive T cells sorted from blood. The receptors here all came from a woman aged 45-65 years in good health. CDR3s include the opening cysteine and the closing phenylalanine or tryptophan. D genes are given only for firm matches. Size tells how often a clone was seen (once, few, many) or the class of an expanded clone, and some rows leave it out.

d_call: -
cdr3_length: 15
clone_size: many
v_call: TRBV5-1
j_call: TRBJ2-1
cdr3_nt: TGCGCCAGCAGCTCAGCAGGGAGCTCCTACAATGAGCAGTTCTTC
cdr3_aa: CASSSAGSSYNEQFF

d_call: -
cdr3_length: 16
clone_size: -
v_call: TRBV24-1
j_call: TRBJ2-2
cdr3_nt: TGTGCCACCAGTGATTTAAGCAGGGGAAGTACCGGGGAGCTGTTTTTT
cdr3_aa: CATSDLSRGSTGELFF

d_call: TRBD2
cdr3_length: 16
clone_size: -
v_call: TRBV20-1
j_call: TRBJ2-1
cdr3_nt: TGCGCCCGAGGAGGGTCTAGCGGGAGGACGGTGAATGAGCAGTTCTTC
cdr3_aa: CARGGSSGRTVNEQFF

d_call: TRBD2
cdr3_length: 15
clone_size: -
v_call: TRBV20-1
j_call: TRBJ2-2
cdr3_nt: TGCAGTGCTAGAGAGGGCGGGGGGAACACCGGGGAGCTGTTTTTT
cdr3_aa: CSAREGGGNTGELFF

d_call: TRBD2
cdr3_length: 15
clone_size: many
v_call: TRBV5-1
j_call: TRBJ2-7
cdr3_nt: TGCGCCAGCAGCGCTGGACTAGCGGGAGGCTACGAGCAGTACTTC
cdr3_aa: CASSAGLAGGYEQYF

d_call: -
cdr3_length: 13
clone_size: -
v_call: TRBV7-9
j_call: TRBJ1-1
cdr3_nt: TGTGCCAGCAGCTTAGCGATCATCGAGGAAGCTTTCTTT
cdr3_aa: CASSLAIIEEAFF

d_call: -
cdr3_length: 15
clone_size: many
v_call: TRBV9
j_call: TRBJ1-1
cdr3_nt: TGTGCCAGCAGCGTAGTATCAGGAGGGGACACTGAAGCTTTCTTT
cdr3_aa: CASSVVSGGDTEAFF

d_call: -
cdr3_length: 12
clone_size: many
v_call: TRBV5-1
j_call: TRBJ2-1
cdr3_nt: TGCGCCAGCAGCTTGGATAGGGGTGAGCAGTTCTTC
cdr3_aa: CASSLDRGEQFF

d_call: TRBD2
cdr3_length: 11
clone_size: -
v_call: TRBV29-1
j_call: TRBJ2-1
cdr3_nt: TGCAGCGTCGGACTAGCGGCCGAGCAGTTCTTC
cdr3_aa: CSVGLAAEQFF

d_call: -
cdr3_length: 14
clone_size: many
v_call: TRBV6-5
j_call: TRBJ2-3
cdr3_nt: TGTGCCACTCGGGAAGGAGGGGCGACAGATACGCAGTATTTT
cdr3_aa: CATREGGATDTQYF

d_call: -
cdr3_length: 16
clone_size: -
v_call: TRBV12-2
j_call: TRBJ2-1
cdr3_nt: TGTGCAAGTCGCTTAGCGCAGACCCAGGGTGGCAATGAGCAGTTCTTC
cdr3_aa: CASRLAQTQGGNEQFF

d_call: -
cdr3_length: 14
clone_size: -
v_call: TRBV5-8
j_call: TRBJ1-1
cdr3_nt: TGTGCCAGCAGCTTGGGTTCGGGGGACACTGAAGCTTTCTTT
cdr3_aa: CASSLGSGDTEAFF

d_call: TRBD1
cdr3_length: 18
clone_size: -
v_call: TRBV14
j_call: TRBJ1-2
cdr3_nt: TGTGCCAGCAGCCGCGACCCGCTCGGACAGGGTACTAACTATGGCTACACCTTC
cdr3_aa: CASSRDPLGQGTNYGYTF

d_call: TRBD1
cdr3_length: 14
clone_size: many
v_call: TRBV7-2
j_call: TRBJ1-5
cdr3_nt: TGTGCCAGCAGCATCGACAGGGGGAATCAGCCCCAGCATTTT
cdr3_aa: CASSIDRGNQPQHF

d_call: TRBD1
cdr3_length: 13
clone_size: -
v_call: TRBV12-3/TRBV12-4
j_call: TRBJ2-7
cdr3_nt: TGTGCCAGCCGACCTGGGACAGAACACGAGCAGTACTTC
cdr3_aa: CASRPGTEHEQYF

d_call: TRBD2
cdr3_length: 16
clone_size: -
v_call: TRBV11-2
j_call: TRBJ2-3
cdr3_nt: TGTGCCAGCAGGCCGGCGGAAGCGGGAGGGCCAGATACGCAGTATTTT
cdr3_aa: CASRPAEAGGPDTQYF

d_call: TRBD1
cdr3_length: 13
clone_size: -
v_call: TRBV4-1
j_call: TRBJ1-1
cdr3_nt: TGCGCCAGCAGCCAATCAGGGGGCACTGAAGCTTTCTTT
cdr3_aa: CASSQSGGTEAFF

d_call: TRBD1
cdr3_length: 14
clone_size: -
v_call: TRBV12-3/TRBV12-4
j_call: TRBJ2-5
cdr3_nt: TGTGCCAGTGGGGTCGCAGGGGGCCGGGAGACCCAGTACTTC
cdr3_aa: CASGVAGGRETQYF

d_call: -
cdr3_length: 15
clone_size: many
v_call: TRBV27
j_call: TRBJ2-1
cdr3_nt: TGTGCCAGCAGCCCCGGGCCTCTGATTCGGCATGAGCAGTTCTTC
cdr3_aa: CASSPGPLIRHEQFF

d_call: -
cdr3_length: 12
clone_size: many
v_call: TRBV10-3
j_call: TRBJ2-5
cdr3_nt: TGTGCCATCAGTGATCAGGAAGAGACCCAGTACTTC
cdr3_aa: CAISDQEETQYF

d_call: -
cdr3_length: 16
clone_size: many
v_call: TRBV7-3
j_call: TRBJ2-3
cdr3_nt: TGTGCCAGCAGCCCAGGGGTGGGGGGGCTCACAGATACGCAGTATTTT
cdr3_aa: CASSPGVGGLTDTQYF

d_call: -
cdr3_length: 14
clone_size: -
v_call: TRBV29-1
j_call: TRBJ2-2
cdr3_nt: -
cdr3_aa: CSATGTGITGSCFF

d_call: -
cdr3_length: 17
clone_size: -
v_call: TRBV6-5
j_call: TRBJ2-1
cdr3_nt: TGTGCCAGCAGTTACGGGGGCATATCGCAAACCTACAATGAGCAGTTCTTC
cdr3_aa: CASSYGGISQTYNEQFF

d_call: -
cdr3_length: 13
clone_size: few
v_call: TRBV3-1
j_call: TRBJ1-1
cdr3_nt: TGTGCCAGCAGCCAAGGCGTTGATGGTGAAGCTTTCTTT
cdr3_aa: CASSQGVDGEAFF

d_call: -
cdr3_length: 14
clone_size: few
v_call: TRBV4-1
j_call: TRBJ1-5
cdr3_nt: TGCGCCAGCAGCCAAATCTCACGGAGGGAAGCCCAGCATTTT
cdr3_aa: CASSQISRREAQHF

d_call: -
cdr3_length: 16
clone_size: many
v_call: TRBV5-1
j_call: TRBJ2-4
cdr3_nt: TGCGCCAGCAGCTTGGATGCGGGTCTGGCCAAAAACATTCAGTACTTC
cdr3_aa: CASSLDAGLAKNIQYF

d_call: TRBD2
cdr3_length: 13
clone_size: once
v_call: TRBV30
j_call: TRBJ2-3
cdr3_nt: TGTGCCTGGAGGGGACTAGCCACTGATACGCAGTATTTT
cdr3_aa: CAWRGLATDTQYF

d_call: TRBD2
cdr3_length: 16
clone_size: few
v_call: TRBV12-3/TRBV12-4
j_call: TRBJ2-2
cdr3_nt: TGTGCCAGCAGGGGCGGGGGGACTCTTTTTACCGGGGAGCTGTTTTTT
cdr3_aa: CASRGGGTLFTGELFF

d_call: -
cdr3_length: 16
clone_size: -
v_call: TRBV3-1
j_call: TRBJ1-6
cdr3_nt: TGTGCCAGCAGCCAAGGGCCGGGGGCAGGAAGTTCGCCCCTCCACTTT
cdr3_aa: CASSQGPGAGSSPLHF

d_call: -
cdr3_length: 15
clone_size: -
v_call: TRBV12-3/TRBV12-4
j_call: TRBJ1-1
cdr3_nt: TGTGCCAGCAGTTTAATGGGCAGTTCGAACACTGAAGCTTTCTTT
cdr3_aa: CASSLMGSSNTEAFF

d_call: TRBD2
cdr3_length: 17
clone_size: -
v_call: TRBV11-2
j_call: TRBJ2-1
cdr3_nt: TGTGCCAGCAGCTTAGAGACTAGCGGGAGCTCCTACAATGAGCAGTTCTTC
cdr3_aa: CASSLETSGSSYNEQFF

d_call: -
cdr3_length: 11
clone_size: few
v_call: TRBV7-9
j_call: TRBJ1-2
cdr3_nt: TGTGCCAGCAGCCCCCCCTATGGCTACACCTTC
cdr3_aa: CASSPPYGYTF

d_call: -
cdr3_length: 15
clone_size: many
v_call: TRBV5-6
j_call: TRBJ2-5
cdr3_nt: TGTGCCAGCAGCTCAGGCTTGGGGTACCAAGAGACCCAGTACTTC
cdr3_aa: CASSSGLGYQETQYF

d_call: -
cdr3_length: 15
clone_size: -
v_call: TRBV7-3
j_call: TRBJ2-3
cdr3_nt: TGTGCCAGCAGCTTAGATCCCGGAGGGTCAGATACGCAGTATTTT
cdr3_aa: CASSLDPGGSDTQYF

d_call: -
cdr3_length: 13
clone_size: few
v_call: TRBV5-1
j_call: TRBJ2-1
cdr3_nt: TGCGCCAGCAGCTTGGAGGGGTTTGGTGAGCAGTTCTTC
cdr3_aa: CASSLEGFGEQFF

d_call: TRBD2
cdr3_length: 16
clone_size: few
v_call: TRBV7-8
j_call: TRBJ2-3
cdr3_nt: TGTGCCAGCAGCTTAGGAGTAGCGGGAGGCACAGATACGCAGTATTTT
cdr3_aa: CASSLGVAGGTDTQYF

d_call: -
cdr3_length: 11
clone_size: many
v_call: TRBV10-2
j_call: TRBJ2-3
cdr3_nt: TGCGCCAGCAGTGGGCAGGGTACGCAGTATTTT
cdr3_aa: CASSGQGTQYF

d_call: -
cdr3_length: 13
clone_size: -
v_call: TRBV19
j_call: TRBJ1-1
cdr3_nt: TGTGCCAGTAGAGGGGGATGGGACACTGAAGCTTTCTTT
cdr3_aa: CASRGGWDTEAFF

d_call: -
cdr3_length: 16
clone_size: -
v_call: TRBV6-5
j_call: TRBJ2-1
cdr3_nt: TGTGCCAGCAGTTACTCGATTCTAGGAGGGCCCAATGAGCAGTTCTTC
cdr3_aa: CASSYSILGGPNEQFF

d_call: TRBD1
cdr3_length: 16
clone_size: few
v_call: TRBV5-1
j_call: TRBJ2-1
cdr3_nt: TGCGCCAGCAGCTACAGGGGTGAACTTTCCTACAATGAGCAGTTCTTC
cdr3_aa: CASSYRGELSYNEQFF

d_call: TRBD2
cdr3_length: 15
clone_size: many
v_call: TRBV5-1
j_call: TRBJ2-7
cdr3_nt: TGCGCCAGCAGCTGGGCAGCGGGAGGCTCCTACGAGCAGTACTTC
cdr3_aa: CASSWAAGGSYEQYF

d_call: -
cdr3_length: 15
clone_size: few
v_call: TRBV5-1
j_call: TRBJ2-2
cdr3_nt: TGCGCCAGCAGCCTCAGGGGAGGGGACACCGGGGAGCTGTTTTTT
cdr3_aa: CASSLRGGDTGELFF

d_call: TRBD2
cdr3_length: 15
clone_size: many
v_call: TRBV6-5
j_call: TRBJ2-3
cdr3_nt: TGTGCCACCTCCCCCCGAGCGGGAGCGACAGATACGCAGTATTTT
cdr3_aa: CATSPRAGATDTQYF

d_call: -
cdr3_length: 16
clone_size: -
v_call: TRBV12-3/TRBV12-4
j_call: TRBJ1-1
cdr3_nt: TGTGCCAGCAGTTTAGGGGGGGGCGGTGGCGGCACTGAAGCTTTCTTT
cdr3_aa: CASSLGGGGGGTEAFF

d_call: -
cdr3_length: 15
clone_size: few
v_call: TRBV30
j_call: TRBJ2-3
cdr3_nt: TGTGCCTGGAGATCGGACAGAAGAAATTCAGATACGCAGTATTTT
cdr3_aa: CAWRSDRRNSDTQYF

d_call: -
cdr3_length: 12
clone_size: many
v_call: TRBV29-1
j_call: TRBJ2-3
cdr3_nt: TGCAGCGTTGATCTAGCGAGGGATACGCAGTATTTT
cdr3_aa: CSVDLARDTQYF

d_call: TRBD2
cdr3_length: 14
clone_size: few
v_call: TRBV20-1
j_call: TRBJ2-3
cdr3_nt: TGCAGTTTCAGGGTAGCGGGAGGGGTAGATACGCAGTATTTT
cdr3_aa: CSFRVAGGVDTQYF

d_call: -
cdr3_length: 15
clone_size: many
v_call: TRBV20-1
j_call: TRBJ1-1
cdr3_nt: TGCAGTGCTAGGAAGGAAGAGGGGCTGAACACTGAAGCTTTCTTT
cdr3_aa: CSARKEEGLNTEAFF

d_call: -
cdr3_length: 12
clone_size: few
v_call: TRBV11-3
j_call: TRBJ2-3
cdr3_nt: TGTGCCAGCAGCTTAGAACCAGATACGCAGTATTTT
cdr3_aa: CASSLEPDTQYF